This is a list of T cell receptor beta chains from one sample in a study of CD8 T cells in Susac syndrome. TCRdb reprocessed the immunoSEQ multiplex PCR reads with MiXCR, giving one entry per CDR3 protein. Of 95,000 to 150,000 distinct CDR3 sequences in the sample, roughly 94% are singletons; the top ten hold 0.095% to 0.1%. The specimen was CD4+ T cells from PBMCs. The origin of the receptors is a human donor in good health. Each CDR3 is given with its conserved first and last residue.

J | V | CDR3
TRBJ2-1 | TRBV5-1 | CASSLAGTSGYNEQFF
TRBJ2-7 | TRBV11-2 | CASSLAGRSYEQYF
TRBJ1-1 | TRBV20-1 | CSARAVRYNTEAFF
TRBJ2-1 | TRBV4-3 | CASSQDGLYRDNEQFF
TRBJ2-7 | TRBV20-1 | CSAISTGGFSYEQYF
TRBJ1-1 | TRBV18 | CASSPGGSLNTEAFF
TRBJ2-1 | TRBV7-2 | CASSRRDYLLNEQFF
TRBJ2-1 | TRBV3-1 | CASSLPGEQFF
TRBJ2-7 | TRBV14 | CASSQGWKETYEQYF
TRBJ2-7 | TRBV6-5 | CASSYSLLAGSGEQYF
TRBJ2-3 | TRBV19 | CASMWTSGRTDTQYF
TRBJ2-1 | TRBV29-1 | CSVHNRGQFF
TRBJ2-5 | TRBV20-1 | CSARDSGIETQYF
TRBJ2-5 | TRBV20-1 | CSASRTTALQETQYF
TRBJ2-2 | TRBV7-3 | CASSPHGGTGELFF
TRBJ2-1 | TRBV11-1 | CASIGQNSYNEQFF
TRBJ1-1 | TRBV30 | CAWNRGTEAFF
TRBJ1-4 | TRBV30 | CAWSISKEKLFF
TRBJ2-1 | TRBV20-1 | CSARDLRAGGGNEQFF
TRBJ2-3 | TRBV6-2/TRBV6-3 | CASSPGLAGGPITDTQYF
TRBJ2-7 | TRBV20-1 | CSARGGLAGDEQYF
TRBJ1-2 | TRBV3-1 | CASSQGGYDGYTF
TRBJ1-1 | TRBV7-8 | CASSLARGALSIQAFF
TRBJ2-1 | TRBV15 | CATSRRSGRRINEQFF
TRBJ1-1 | TRBV11-1 | CASSLVHIGTEAFF
TRBJ1-5 | TRBV4-1 | CASSQDSGVVGQPQHF
TRBJ2-7 | TRBV19 | CASSIGTSGTYEQYF
TRBJ2-6 | TRBV28 | CASSFPQVSGANVLTF
TRBJ2-7 | TRBV18 | CASSLSSGSSYEQYF
TRBJ2-4 | TRBV30 | CAWSVGEAKNIQYF
TRBJ2-5 | TRBV24-1 | CATSDWGQGAEETQYF
TRBJ2-5 | TRBV6-5 | CASSYSGREETQYF